Presented here are 21 T cell receptor beta chains from one specimen sequenced in a study of T cells in women clearing cervical HPV infection. The method was immunoSEQ multiplex PCR; TCRdb's version includes in-frame clones alone and lacks a portion of them. Here the sample table reports under 45,000 clones. The sample taken for sequencing was blood buffy coat. The receptors were gathered from a woman aged 18-70 years with a cervical HPV16 infection that either progressed to CIN3+ or cleared (not recorded which).

With respect to this clone: Read coverage stops 3 residues before the CDR3 terminus; the germline J gene supplies the remainder. The chain employs TRBV15 and TRBJ1-5; 7 positions match TRBD1. The CDR3 runs 16 residues. The germline CDR1 and CDR2 sequences are LNHNV and YYDKDF (reference sequence). V was clipped by 3 bases and J by 3 bases; unmatched bases: 8. The CDR3 loop is CATSRMTGKANQPQHF. CDR3 bases read: TGTGCCACCAGCAGGATGACAGGGAAGGCCAATCAGCCC. Full variable domain (rest looked up from reference TRBV15 and TRBJ1-5): DAMVIQNPRYQVTQFGKPVTLSCSQTLNHNVMYWYQQKSSQAPKLLFHYYDKDFNNEADTPDNFQSRRPNTSFCFLDIRSPGLGDTAMYLCATSRMTGKANQPQHFGDGTRLSIL.

CDR3 bases read: TGTGCCAGCAGCGTAGGAAGGACTAGCGGCCCCTACGAG. Protein sequence: CASSVGRTSGPYE. The whole CDR3 protein reads CASSVGRTSGPYEQYF. J is TRBJ2-7 and V is TRBV9, with 10 bases that match TRBD2. The read ends 3 residues early relative to the CDR3; the germline J gene fills the gap. This CDR3 has 16 residues. Losses at the gene ends were 0 bases for V and 2 bases for J; bases not matched to a gene: 5. CDR1 SGDLS and CDR2 YYNGEE come from the germline V gene.

As for this clone: Read data end 3 residues before the CDR3 end; the end is taken from the germline J gene. The chain couples TRBV12-5 to TRBJ1-6; D is uncertain. Germline assignment: CDR1 LGHNT and CDR2 FRNRAP. CDR3 size: 12 residues. Trimming removed 6 bases from V and 7 bases from J, with 7 bases in between. The CDR3 is CASGTMNSPLHF. Incomplete CDR3 DNA: TGTGCTAGTGGCACAATGAATTCACCC.

About this clone: The read ends 3 residues before the CDR3 terminus; that terminus is restored from the germline J gene. The J gene is TRBJ2-1, the V gene TRBV7-7; 13 nucleotides agree with TRBD2. The CDR3 has 18 residues. J lost 7 bases, V lost 7 bases, and 16 bases had no gene match. Per the germline V gene, CDR1 is SSHAT and CDR2 is FNYEAQ (reference sequence). The CDR3: CASNIRVLAGGPGNEQFF. CDR3 bases read: TGTGCCAGCAACATAAGGGTACTAGCGGGGGGGCCGGGGAATGAG. Together with reference TRBV7-7 and TRBJ2-1, the CDR3 gives the full variable domain: GAGVSQSPRYKVTKRGQDVTLRCDPISSHATLYWYQQALGQGPEFLTYFNYEAQPDKSGLPSDRFSAERPEGSISTLTIQRTEQRDSAMYRCASNIRVLAGGPGNEQFFGPGTRLTVL.

On this clone: Sequencing ends 3 residues short of the CDR3 end; the germline J gene provides the rest. The gene calls are TRBV4-1 and TRBJ1-5; perhaps TRBD1 as D (6 bases). The CDR3 covers 16 residues. Trimming left V 0 bases short and J 4 bases short, with 13 bases between. Germline CDR1 is MGHRA and CDR2 is YSYEKL. This CDR3 is CASSQDQVGGNQPQHF. The CDR3 bases that were read are TGCGCCAGCAGCCAAGATCAAGTAGGGGGAAATCAGCCC.

To note about this clone: Read data end 3 residues before the CDR3 end; the end is taken from the germline J gene. The chain is built from TRBV4-2 and TRBJ1-2; TRBD1 is a possible D gene (5 bases). CDR3 length: 15 amino acids. The germline V gene encodes CDR1 LGHNA and CDR2 YNFKEQ. CDR3 DNA, as far as it was read: TGTGCCAGCAGCCAAGATTTATCGGGAAGGGGCGGC. This translates into CASSQDLSGRGG. The full CDR3 reads CASSQDLSGRGGYTF.

Worth noting for this clone: With the read ending 3 residues before the CDR3 end, the germline J gene is used to fill in that end. The V gene is TRBV29-1, the J gene TRBJ2-2; 16 bases align to TRBD2. V gave up 6 bases and J gave up 7 bases; unmatched junction bases: 8. CDR3 length equals 16 residues. Germline values: CDR1 SQVTM, CDR2 ANQGSEA. The part of the CDR3 DNA that was read is TGCAGCGTCCCGGGACTAGCGGGGGGGCCAAACGGGGAG. This gives the protein CSVPGLAGGPNGE. The CDR3 in full is CSVPGLAGGPNGELFF.

CDR3 amino acids: CASSLAGDTYGYTF. The DNA read from the CDR3 is TGCGCCAGCAGCTTGGCTGGAGACACCTATGGC. The chain employs TRBV5-1 and TRBJ1-2; D uncertain. The read comes to an end 3 residues before the CDR3 does, leaving the germline J gene to fill in the end. The CDR3 runs 14 residues. Germline V gene sequence: CDR1 SGHRS, CDR2 YFSETQ. The V end lost 0 bases, the J end lost 4 bases, and 10 bases lay between the germline ends.

On this clone: The read stops 3 residues short of the end of the CDR3; the missing end is completed from the germline J gene. The rearrangement uses TRBV7-3 and TRBJ2-7; TRBD1 matches 8 bases. CDR1 and CDR2 from the germline V gene are SGHTA and FQGTGA. J gave up 0 bases and V 5 bases, and 9 bases lay outside the gene matches. The CDR3 is made up of 16 amino acids. The sequenced CDR3 bases are TGTGCCAGCAGCAGGGATGGGACAGGTCTCTCCTACGAG. Translated: CASSRDGTGLSYE. The whole CDR3 sequence is CASSRDGTGLSYEQYF. The full variable domain, rest sourced from reference TRBV7-3 and TRBJ2-7, is GAGVSQTPSNKVTEKGKYVELRCDPISGHTALYWYRQSLGQGPEFLIYFQGTGAADDSGLPNDRFFAVRPEGSVSTLKIQRTERGDSAVYLCASSRDGTGLSYEQYFGPGTRLTVT.

For this clone: The CDR3 extends 3 residues past the end of the read, so its final part is completed from the germline J gene. The genes are TRBV5-8 and TRBJ1-1; 8 bases line up with TRBD1. The CDR3 loop spans 14 amino acids. V gave up 3 bases and J gave up 1 base; unmatched junction bases: 2. Germline V gene sequence: CDR1 SGHTS, CDR2 YDEGEE. The sequenced part of the CDR3 DNA is TGTGCCAGCAGCTCGGGGACAGGGAACACTGAA. Its translation: CASSSGTGNTE. The full CDR3 is CASSSGTGNTEAFF.

As for this clone: With the read ending 3 residues before the CDR3 end, the germline J gene is used to fill in that end. The chain is built from TRBV5-6 and TRBJ1-3; no clear D gene. CDR1 is SGHDT, CDR2 YYEEEE, per germline. CDR3 length: 14 amino acids. The ends were cut back, 1 base at V and 2 bases at J, with 7 bases in the middle. CDR3 DNA, as far as it was read: TGTGCCAGCAGCTTGACAGACCCTGGAAACACC. It translates to CASSLTDPGNT. The CDR3, in full, reads CASSLTDPGNTIYF.

Note on this clone: Coverage ceases 3 residues before the CDR3 finishes, and the germline J gene fills in the end. V usage is TRBV19 and J usage is TRBJ2-2; D might be TRBD2 (5 bases). Trimming left V 7 bases short and J 7 bases short, with 13 bases between. The CDR3 has 13 amino acids. Germline CDR1 LNHDA, CDR2 SQIVND (reference sequence). CDR3 bases read: TGTGCCAGTACAACTAGACGAAACGGGGAG. This codes for CASTTRRNGE. The whole CDR3 is CASTTRRNGELFF.

A note on this clone: The sequence runs out 3 residues before the end of the CDR3; the remainder is reconstructed from the germline J gene. The V call is TRBV20-1, the J call TRBJ1-4; possibly TRBD1 for D (6 bases). The germline CDR1 and CDR2 sequences are DFQATT and SNEGSKA (reference sequence). This CDR3 has 13 residues. The V gene lost 6 bases and the J gene lost 8 bases, with 16 bases spanning the gap. The covered CDR3 bases are TGCAGTGCAAAAACAGGGATCGGGGAAAAA. Translating it yields CSAKTGIGEK. The whole CDR3 region reads CSAKTGIGEKLFF.

In the case of this clone: The read terminates 3 residues before the CDR3 end, so the remaining end is supplied by the germline J gene. The chain joins TRBV5-6 to TRBJ1-1, with D perhaps matching TRBD1 (6 bases). Trimming took 0 bases from V and 3 from J, leaving 12 bases between them. The CDR3 loop spans 15 amino acids. Germline V lookup: CDR1 SGHDT, CDR2 YYEEEE. The covered CDR3 bases are TGTGCCAGCAGCTTGGTTGGAGGGGGGGACACTGAA. Translation: CASSLVGGGDTE. In full, the CDR3 is CASSLVGGGDTEAFF.

As concerns this clone: Coverage ceases 3 residues before the CDR3 finishes, and the germline J gene fills in the end. This rearrangement joins TRBV29-1 to TRBJ2-5, with TRBD2 matching 11 bases. Germline-derived CDR1 and CDR2 are SQVTM and ANQGSEA. The CDR3 covers 15 residues. Trimming at V came to 5 bases and at J to 0 bases, leaving 5 bases not matched to a gene. CDR3 residues: CSVLTSGAYQETQYF. CDR3 bases read: TGCAGCGTTCTGACTAGCGGGGCGTACCAAGAGACC.

With regard to this clone: The read finishes 3 residues shy of the CDR3 end, and the germline J gene is used to complete it. The chain uses TRBV4-2 and TRBJ1-4; 10 bases match TRBD1. CDR3 length equals 17 residues. The J segment lost 0 bases and the V segment lost 4 bases, leaving 5 bases of the junction unmatched. Germline loops: CDR1 LGHNA, CDR2 YNFKEQ. The CDR3 here is CASSPTGQGATNEKLFF. CDR3 bases read: TGTGCCAGCAGCCCCACCGGACAGGGGGCAACTAATGAAAAA.

Remarks on this clone: The CDR3 goes on 3 residues after the read ends, and that part is filled in from the germline J gene. The chain uses TRBV11-2 and TRBJ2-5; a possible D gene is TRBD1 (5 bases). Germline-derived CDR1 and CDR2 are SGHAT and FQNNGV. The CDR3 has 14 amino acids. V shed 3 bases and J shed 4 bases, with 12 bases lying between them. CDR3 DNA, as far as it was read: TGTGCCAGCAGCTTGGGCCAGGGCGTAGAGACC. Translating it yields CASSLGQGVET. The entire CDR3 protein reads CASSLGQGVETQYF.

Regarding this clone: The read is 3 residues too short to cover the CDR3 end, so that end is filled in from the germline J gene. The chain links TRBV19 to TRBJ1-5, with D uncertain. Germline assignment: CDR1 LNHDA and CDR2 SQIVND (reference sequence). V gave up 3 bases and J gave up 9 bases, with 15 bases separating them. CDR3 length equals 14 residues. The CDR3 reads CASSIEPGMGPQHF. Incomplete CDR3 DNA: TGTGCCAGTAGTATTGAGCCGGGTATGGGGCCC. Full variable domain (missing parts from reference TRBV19 and TRBJ1-5): DGGITQSPKYLFRKEGQNVTLSCEQNLNHDAMYWYRQDPGQGLRLIYYSQIVNDFQKGDIAEGYSVSREKKESFPLTVTSAQKNPTAFYLCASSIEPGMGPQHFGDGTRLSIL.

A remark on this clone: The missing CDR3 end, 3 residues past where the read stops, is filled in from the germline J gene. The chain recombines TRBV29-1 with TRBJ2-7, with D perhaps TRBD1 (6 bases). This CDR3 region has 14 residues. The V gene's germline CDR1 is SQVTM and CDR2 ANQGSEA. Trimming took off 4 bases at V and 4 bases at J, with 17 bases between the two ends. CDR3 amino acids: CSVVGPGHQYEQYF. The covered CDR3 bases are TGCAGCGTTGTTGGCCCGGGACACCAATACGAG.

A remark on this clone: The DNA ends 3 residues before the CDR3 does, and the rest of the CDR3 is filled in from the germline J gene. This chain uses TRBV6-1 with TRBJ1-2, with 11 bases that match TRBD1. CDR3 size: 17 residues. Germline V gene lookup returns CDR1 MNHNS and CDR2 SASEGT. The V segment lost 1 base and the J segment 6 bases; nucleotides outside the gene matches: 10. This chain's CDR3 is CASSEDLLGTGGHGYTF. The CDR3 DNA, read in part, is TGTGCCAGCAGTGAAGATCTCCTAGGGACAGGGGGACATGGC.

A remark on this clone: The observed sequence ends 3 residues before the CDR3 terminus, with the missing tail filled in from the germline J gene. The chain is built from TRBV20-1 and TRBJ2-5; 8 bases are a match to TRBD1. CDR1 is DFQATT, CDR2 SNEGSKA, per germline (reference sequence). CDR3 length equals 17 residues. Germline trimming cut 0 bases from V and 5 bases from J; bases unmatched to any gene: 14. Here the CDR3 reads CSARDLIWQGARETQYF. The part of the CDR3 DNA that was read is TGCAGTGCTAGAGATCTGATTTGGCAGGGGGCTAGGGAGACC.